This TCR beta chain was sequenced in a study of cytomegalovirus exposure and HLA in healthy donors. Primers for the PCR totalled 60 Vbeta and 13 Jbeta. Profiled with immunoSEQ multiplex PCR; TCRdb holds only in-frame clones, not every one. The sample contains roughly 190,000 clones, around four fifths of which appear only once. With V trimmed by 5 bases and J by 5 bases, 12 bases remained unmatched. This CDR3 has 17 residues. The germline V gene encodes CDR1 SGHAT and CDR2 FQNNGV. V is TRBV11-2 and J is TRBJ1-2; 12 bases agree with TRBD1. The TCR was taken from a man in his forties in good health and CMV-seropositive. The material sequenced was PBMCs. The CDR3 DNA sequence: TGTGCCAGCAGCCCGGGACAGGGGGCCAACCTTTTTTATGGCTACACCTTC. It codes for CASSPGQGANLFYGYTF. Looking up the rest from reference TRBV11-2 and TRBJ1-2 gives the full variable domain: EAGVAQSPRYKIIEKRQSVAFWCNPISGHATLYWYQQILGQGPKLLIQFQNNGVVDDSQLPKDRFSAERLKGVDSTLKIQPAKLEDSAVYLCASSPGQGANLFYGYTFGSGTRLTVV.